This T cell receptor (beta chain) was documented in a study of OX40 agonist ivuxolimab in advanced cancers. On the study more broadly: An agonistic human IgG2 monoclonal antibody against OX40 (CD134) was given. Patients were treated with intravenous ivuxolimab, dosed at 0.01 to 10 mg/kg and infused every 2 weeks. Overall study results and limits: In the expanded peripheral T cells, antigen specificity was never determined.

Clones were sequenced by immunoSEQ multiplex PCR, and TCRdb holds only the in-frame ones, with some missing. The table has roughly 49,000 clones, roughly 90% seen once. The germline V and J ends were trimmed by 6 bases and 1 base, with 12 bases remaining between them. CDR3 length: 14 residues. The germline V gene has CDR1 MNHNS and CDR2 SASEGT. With respect to this clone: Its specificity is not known.

This clonotype was sampled from an adult with an advanced solid tumor such as melanoma, head and neck, liver or kidney cancer. The J gene is TRBJ1-1, the V gene TRBV6-1; possibly TRBD1 for D (6 bases). This sample comprised CD4+ or CD8+ T cells sorted from blood, obtained in a trial of the OX40 agonist ivuxolimab. The CDR3 DNA reads TGTGCCAGCAGAGGGGGTCCGGCGAACACTGAAGCTTTCTTT. This gives the protein CASRGGPANTEAFF.